This TCR beta chain was documented in a study of cytomegalovirus exposure and HLA in healthy donors. For the study at large: From about 180 million T cells, an earlier analysis saw 90 million to 130 million unique TCR beta sequences. HLA-typed donors contributed some 85 million unique TCRs, which were held in an early data release.

The study ran its PCR with 60 Vbeta and 13 Jbeta primers. Here immunoSEQ multiplex PCR was the method, and the copy in TCRdb shows in-frame clones only, minus some. The table shows about 31,000 clones, with about 60% occurring only once. Overall study findings and caveats: The availability of immune exposure information extended only to CMV serostatus. Cytomegalovirus-associated status was assigned to approximately 160 TCR beta chains.

This clone was seen once. Its antigen is as yet unknown. Germline CDR1 GTSNPN, CDR2 SVGIG (reference sequence). V gave up 2 bases and J gave up 5 bases, with 12 bases separating them. The CDR3 runs 13 residues. The TCR originated in a man between 50 and 59 years old in good health and CMV-seropositive. J is TRBJ2-5 and V is TRBV30; weak D call: TRBD2 (6 bases). Sequenced sample: PBMCs. The CDR3 DNA sequence: TGTGCCTGGAGTCGACTAGTCCCTGAGACCCAGTACTTC. It specifies CAWSRLVPETQYF.